These 17 T cell receptor beta chains were sequenced from one sample in a study of T cells after yellow fever vaccination. TCRdb ran MiXCR on the 5' RACE reads and lists one entry per CDR3 protein. The sample records about 350,000 distinct CDR3 sequences, roughly 8.3% being singletons. This specimen was PBMCs, taken roughly 46 days after the first yellow fever vaccination. All receptors derive from a young man who received the YFV17D yellow fever vaccine.

This chain connects TRBV4-1 to TRBJ1-1; D perhaps matches TRBD1 (6 bases). Germline CDR1 and CDR2: MGHRA and YSYEKL. The V end lost 5 bases, the J end lost 1 base, and 17 bases lay between the germline ends. The CDR3 sequence is 16 residues long. The CDR3 nucleotides are TGCGCCAGCAGCAGCCCGGGCAGACAGGCGAACACTGAAGCTTTCTTT. It encodes CASSSPGRQANTEAFF.

This clonotype was counted at least ten times. This sequence joins TRBV6-1 and TRBJ2-3; no reliable D call. Germline V lookup: CDR1 MNHNS, CDR2 SASEGT. Between the trimmed V and J ends, which lost 7 bases and 2 bases, there was a span of 13 bases. The CDR3 length is 14 residues. CDR3 in amino acids: CASKDAAYTDTQYF. The CDR3 DNA reads as TGTGCCAGCAAGGATGCAGCTTACACAGATACGCAGTATTTT.

V and J are TRBV4-1 and TRBJ1-2; D is possibly TRBD1 (6 bases). V was shortened by 0 bases and J by 4 bases, with 12 bases between the two germline ends. The CDR3 has 15 residues. Germline V gene lookup returns CDR1 MGHRA and CDR2 YSYEKL. In DNA form, the CDR3 reads TGCGCCAGCAGCCAAGAAGCCGGGACACCCTATGGCTACACCTTC. It specifies CASSQEAGTPYGYTF.

In its sample, this clonotype was seen a few times. This chain uses TRBV5-1 with TRBJ1-2, with TRBD1 matching over 8 bases. The germline V gene encodes CDR1 SGHRS and CDR2 YFSETQ. The CDR3 has 13 residues. The J segment lost 9 bases and the V segment lost 4 bases, leaving 8 bases of the junction unmatched. CDR3 in DNA: TGCGCCAGCAGCCCAGGGGGCGAGGGAAGCTACACCTTC. This translates into CASSPGGEGSYTF. The entire variable domain, with the rest obtained from reference TRBV5-1 and TRBJ1-2, is as follows: KAGVTQTPRYLIKTRGQQVTLSCSPISGHRSVSWYQQTPGQGLQFLFEYFSETQRNKGNFPGRFSGRQFSNSRSEMNVSTLELGDSALYLCASSPGGEGSYTFGSGTRLTVV.

This clonotype was detected only a few times. This chain connects TRBV12-3 or TRBV12-4 to TRBJ1-6, with D tentatively TRBD1 (6 bases). Trimming pared 5 bases from V and 7 bases from J, leaving 12 bases between. The CDR3 has 14 amino acids. The CDR3 is CASSRAGDNSPLHF. The CDR3 DNA is TGTGCCAGCAGTAGGGCAGGGGACAATTCACCCCTCCACTTT.

This clonotype was picked up a small number of times. The chain combines TRBV7-2 with TRBJ1-2, with D possibly TRBD1 on 5 matching bases. Trimming stripped 6 bases from V and 0 bases from J, with 14 bases between. The CDR3 is 15 residues long. CDR1 SGHTA and CDR2 FQGNSA come from the germline V gene. The CDR3 DNA reads TGTGCCAGCAGGGGACGGAACAGCCCTAACTATGGCTACACCTTC. Its translation is CASRGRNSPNYGYTF.

V is TRBV7-8 and J is TRBJ2-7, with D maybe TRBD1 (5 bases). V lost 1 base, J lost 5 bases, and 9 bases lay in between. The CDR3 covers 13 residues. Germline V gene lookup returns CDR1 SGHVS and CDR2 FQNEAQ. Here the CDR3 DNA reads TGTGCCAGCAGCTTAGGTTTCAGGGACGAGCAGTACGTC. Residues: CASSLGFRDEQYV.

This chain joins TRBV20-1 and TRBJ2-3; tentative D call: TRBD1 (6 bases). CDR1 is DFQATT and CDR2 is SNEGSKA in the germline V gene (reference sequence). The CDR3 consists of 14 residues. V lost 3 bases, J lost 0 bases, and 10 bases lay in between. The CDR3 DNA follows: TGCAGTGCTAGTACAGGGATCAGCACAGATACGCAGTATTTT. Protein sequence: CSASTGISTDTQYF.

The chain is built from TRBV7-2 and TRBJ2-3; D remains unclear. The CDR3 consists of 12 residues. The V end was cut by 6 bases, the J end by 3 bases, with 7 bases between. Germline CDR1 reads SGHTA; CDR2 reads FQGNSA. CDR3 protein: CASRETTDTQYF. For the CDR3, the DNA is TGTGCCAGCAGGGAGACTACAGATACGCAGTATTTT.

The chain combines TRBV27 with TRBJ2-7, with 7 bases that match TRBD2. This CDR3 region has 14 residues. V trimming: 2 bases; J trimming: 3 bases; junction bases outside the gene matches: 4. CDR1 and CDR2 from the germline V gene are MNHEY and SMNVEV (reference sequence). CDR3 residues: CASSLDPGGYEQYF. Written as DNA, the CDR3 is TGTGCCAGCAGTTTAGATCCGGGGGGCTACGAGCAGTACTTC.

This clonotype was seen a handful of times. The chain carries TRBV5-1 and TRBJ1-4; the D gene is possibly TRBD1 (5 bases). CDR3 length: 17 amino acids. V was clipped by 4 bases and J by 0 bases, with 16 bases between them. Looked up from germline, CDR1 is SGHRS and CDR2 is YFSETQ. The CDR3 is CASSVGAYGATNEKLFF. CDR3 bases: TGCGCCAGCAGCGTTGGGGCCTATGGTGCAACTAATGAAAAACTGTTTTTT.

The table lists this clonotype with a few counts. The chain recombines TRBV4-1 with TRBJ1-6; perhaps TRBD1 as D (6 bases). The V and J ends lost 1 base and 10 bases respectively, with 11 bases between them. The CDR3 is 14 residues long. Germline CDR1 and CDR2: MGHRA and YSYEKL. The CDR3 DNA follows: TGCGCCAGCAGCCAAGGAGGGGGTGGATCACCCCTCCACTTT. Amino acid sequence: CASSQGGGGSPLHF.

This clonotype was counted a single time. The V gene is TRBV6-1, the J gene TRBJ1-2; D perhaps matches TRBD1 (6 bases). The CDR3 runs to 15 residues. The germline gives CDR1 MNHNS, CDR2 SASEGT. Trimming removed 5 bases from V and 2 bases from J, with 15 bases in between. The CDR3 nucleotides are TGTGCCAGCAGTCCGAGGCGGACAGTCAACTATGGCTACACCTTC. This sequence encodes CASSPRRTVNYGYTF.

The chain employs TRBV2 and TRBJ2-3; 8 bases match TRBD1. V lost 6 bases to trimming and J lost 4 bases; unmatched junction nucleotides: 15. CDR3 length: 17 amino acids. The germline gives CDR1 SNHLY, CDR2 FYNNEI. CDR3 sequence (DNA): TGTGCCAGCAGGAGACAGGGGATGAAGGCACATTCAGATACGCAGTATTTT. It codes for CASRRQGMKAHSDTQYF.

This clonotype was observed at least ten times. The chain uses TRBV4-2 and TRBJ1-6, with TRBD1 identical over 11 bases. The germline V gene has CDR1 LGHNA and CDR2 YNFKEQ. The J segment lost 10 bases and the V segment lost 4 bases, leaving 9 bases of the junction unmatched. This CDR3 comprises 16 residues. The chain's CDR3 is CASSRAEGTGGSPLHF. The CDR3 DNA is TGTGCCAGCAGCCGCGCGGAGGGGACAGGGGGGTCACCCCTCCACTTT.

This clonotype occurred many times. The chain joins TRBV2 to TRBJ2-1; D possibly corresponds to TRBD1 (5 bases). Germline values: CDR1 SNHLY, CDR2 FYNNEI. V lost 1 base to trimming and J lost 0 bases, with 7 bases between them. The CDR3 is made up of 15 amino acids. In nucleotides, the CDR3 is TGTGCCAGCAGTGAAGACAGGAGCTCCTACAATGAGCAGTTCTTC. As protein: CASSEDRSSYNEQFF.

This clonotype came up many times. V gene TRBV29-1 combines with J gene TRBJ1-1, with no clear D. Trimming left V 0 bases short and J 3 bases short, with 8 bases between. CDR1 and CDR2 from the germline V gene are SQVTM and ANQGSEA. The CDR3 extends over 13 amino acids. In DNA, the CDR3 is TGCAGCGTTGAAGATCTTTTGGACACTGAAGCTTTCTTT. As protein: CSVEDLLDTEAFF.